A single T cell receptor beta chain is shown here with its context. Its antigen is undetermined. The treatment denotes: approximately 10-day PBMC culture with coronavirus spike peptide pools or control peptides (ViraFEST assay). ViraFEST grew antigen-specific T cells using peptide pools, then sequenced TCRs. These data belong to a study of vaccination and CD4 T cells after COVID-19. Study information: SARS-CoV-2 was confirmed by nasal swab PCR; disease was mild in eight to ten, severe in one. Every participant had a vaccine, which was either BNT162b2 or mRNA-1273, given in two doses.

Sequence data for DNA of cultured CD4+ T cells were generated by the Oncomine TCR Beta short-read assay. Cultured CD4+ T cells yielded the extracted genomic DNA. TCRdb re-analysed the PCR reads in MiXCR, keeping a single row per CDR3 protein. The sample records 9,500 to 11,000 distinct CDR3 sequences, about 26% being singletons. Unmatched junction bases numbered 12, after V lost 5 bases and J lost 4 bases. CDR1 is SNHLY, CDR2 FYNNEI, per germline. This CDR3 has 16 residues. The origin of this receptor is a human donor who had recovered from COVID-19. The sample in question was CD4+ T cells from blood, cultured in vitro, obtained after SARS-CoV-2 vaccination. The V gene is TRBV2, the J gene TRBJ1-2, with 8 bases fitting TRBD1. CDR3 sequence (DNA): TGTGCCAGCAGTTACGACAGGGGCAGTCCGGGCTATGGCTACACCTTC. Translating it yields CASSYDRGSPGYGYTF.